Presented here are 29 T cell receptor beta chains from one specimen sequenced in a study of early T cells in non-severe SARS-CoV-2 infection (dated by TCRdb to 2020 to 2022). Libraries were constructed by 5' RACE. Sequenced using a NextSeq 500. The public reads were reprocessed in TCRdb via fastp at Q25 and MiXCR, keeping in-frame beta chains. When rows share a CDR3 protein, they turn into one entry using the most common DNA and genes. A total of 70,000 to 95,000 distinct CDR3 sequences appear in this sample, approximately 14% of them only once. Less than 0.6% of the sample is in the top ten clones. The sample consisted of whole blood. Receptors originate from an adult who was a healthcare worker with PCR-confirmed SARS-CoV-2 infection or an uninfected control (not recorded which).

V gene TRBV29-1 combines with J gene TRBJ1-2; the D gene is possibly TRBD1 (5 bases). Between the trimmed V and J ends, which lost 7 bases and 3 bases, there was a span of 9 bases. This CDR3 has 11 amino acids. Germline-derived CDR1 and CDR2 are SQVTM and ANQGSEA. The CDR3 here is CSGGEDYGYTF. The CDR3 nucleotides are TGCAGCGGAGGGGAGGACTATGGCTACACCTTC.

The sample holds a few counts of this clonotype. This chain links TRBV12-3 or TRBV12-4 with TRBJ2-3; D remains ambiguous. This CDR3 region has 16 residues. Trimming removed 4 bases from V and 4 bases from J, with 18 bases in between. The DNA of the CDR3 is TGTGCCAGCAGTTCCGGCAGGACCCCGGCACCAGATACGCAGTATTTT. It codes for CASSSGRTPAPDTQYF.

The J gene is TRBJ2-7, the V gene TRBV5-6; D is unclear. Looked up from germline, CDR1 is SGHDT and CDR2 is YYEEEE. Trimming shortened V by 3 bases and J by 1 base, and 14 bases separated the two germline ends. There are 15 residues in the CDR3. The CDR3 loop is CASSWWSGPSYEQYV. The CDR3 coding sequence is TGTGCCAGCAGCTGGTGGTCGGGTCCGTCCTACGAGCAGTACGTC.

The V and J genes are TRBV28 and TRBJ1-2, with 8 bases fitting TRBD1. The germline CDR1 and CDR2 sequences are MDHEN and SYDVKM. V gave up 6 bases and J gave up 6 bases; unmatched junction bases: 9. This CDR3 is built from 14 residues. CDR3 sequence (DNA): TGTGCCAGCAGGGAACAGGGGGTAGGAGATGGCTACACCTTC. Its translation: CASREQGVGDGYTF.

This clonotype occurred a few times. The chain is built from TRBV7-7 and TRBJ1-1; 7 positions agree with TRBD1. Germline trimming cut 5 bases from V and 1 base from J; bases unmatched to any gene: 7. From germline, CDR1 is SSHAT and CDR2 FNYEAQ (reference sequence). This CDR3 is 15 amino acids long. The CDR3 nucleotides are TGTGCCAGCAGCCCATCGACAGGGAAGAACACTGAAGCTTTCTTT. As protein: CASSPSTGKNTEAFF.

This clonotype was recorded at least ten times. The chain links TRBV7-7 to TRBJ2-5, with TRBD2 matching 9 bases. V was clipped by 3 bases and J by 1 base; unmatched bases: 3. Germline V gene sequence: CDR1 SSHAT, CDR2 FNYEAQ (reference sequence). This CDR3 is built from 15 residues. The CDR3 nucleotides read TGTGCCAGCAGCTTGCGGGGGGGACTCCAAGAGACCCAGTACTTC. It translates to CASSLRGGLQETQYF.

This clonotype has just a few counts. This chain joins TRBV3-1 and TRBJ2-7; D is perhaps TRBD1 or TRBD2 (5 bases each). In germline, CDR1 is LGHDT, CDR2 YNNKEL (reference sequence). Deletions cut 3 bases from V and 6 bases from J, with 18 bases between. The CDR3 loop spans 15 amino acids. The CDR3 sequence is CASSQYKRGYIEQYV. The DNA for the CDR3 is TGTGCCAGCAGCCAGTACAAGAGGGGATATATCGAGCAGTACGTC.

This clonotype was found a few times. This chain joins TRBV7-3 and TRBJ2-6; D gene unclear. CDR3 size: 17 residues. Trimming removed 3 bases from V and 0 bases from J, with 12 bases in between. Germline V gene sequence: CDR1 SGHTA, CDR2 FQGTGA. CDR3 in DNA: TGTGCCAGCAGCTTCCAGGACGGAGTCTCTGGGGCCAACGTCCTGACTTTC. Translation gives CASSFQDGVSGANVLTF.

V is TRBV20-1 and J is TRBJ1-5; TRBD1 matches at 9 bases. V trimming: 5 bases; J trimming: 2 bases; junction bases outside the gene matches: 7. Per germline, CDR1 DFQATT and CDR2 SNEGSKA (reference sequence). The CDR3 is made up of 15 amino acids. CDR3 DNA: TGCAGTGCTTCCCGGGGACAGGGTGGCAATCAGCCCCAGCATTTT. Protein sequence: CSASRGQGGNQPQHF.

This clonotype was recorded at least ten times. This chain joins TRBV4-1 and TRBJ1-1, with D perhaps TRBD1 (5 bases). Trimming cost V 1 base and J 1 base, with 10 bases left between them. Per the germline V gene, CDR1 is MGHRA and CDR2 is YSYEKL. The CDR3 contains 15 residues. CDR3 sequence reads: CASSQVMGGNTEAFF. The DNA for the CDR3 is TGCGCCAGCAGCCAAGTAATGGGGGGGAACACTGAAGCTTTCTTT.

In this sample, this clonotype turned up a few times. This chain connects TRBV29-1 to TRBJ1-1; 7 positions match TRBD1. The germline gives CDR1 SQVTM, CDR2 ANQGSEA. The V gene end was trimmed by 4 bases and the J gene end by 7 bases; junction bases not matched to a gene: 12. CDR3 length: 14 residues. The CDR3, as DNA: TGCAGCGTTGTCCAGGTCTACAGGGGATTTGAAGCTTTCTTT. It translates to CSVVQVYRGFEAFF.

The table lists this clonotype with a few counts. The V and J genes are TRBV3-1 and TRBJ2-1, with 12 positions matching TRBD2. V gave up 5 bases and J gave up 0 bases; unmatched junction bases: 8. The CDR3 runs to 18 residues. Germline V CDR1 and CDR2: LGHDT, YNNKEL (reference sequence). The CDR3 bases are TGTGCCAGCAGCGATGTTACTAGCGGGGGGTTCTCCTACAATGAGCAGTTCTTC. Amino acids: CASSDVTSGGFSYNEQFF.

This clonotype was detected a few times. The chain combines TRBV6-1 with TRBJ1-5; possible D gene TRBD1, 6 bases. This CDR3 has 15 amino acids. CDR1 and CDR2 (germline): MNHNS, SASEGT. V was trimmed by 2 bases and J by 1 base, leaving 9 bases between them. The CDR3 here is CASSERGASNQPQHF. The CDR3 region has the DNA TGTGCCAGCAGTGAACGGGGGGCGAGCAATCAGCCCCAGCATTTT.

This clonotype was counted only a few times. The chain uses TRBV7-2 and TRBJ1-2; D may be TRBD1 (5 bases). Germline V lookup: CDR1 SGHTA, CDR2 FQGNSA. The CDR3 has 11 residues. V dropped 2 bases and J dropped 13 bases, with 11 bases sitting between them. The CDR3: CASSLMGTATF. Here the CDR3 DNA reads TGTGCCAGCAGCTTAATGGGGACGGCCACCTTC.

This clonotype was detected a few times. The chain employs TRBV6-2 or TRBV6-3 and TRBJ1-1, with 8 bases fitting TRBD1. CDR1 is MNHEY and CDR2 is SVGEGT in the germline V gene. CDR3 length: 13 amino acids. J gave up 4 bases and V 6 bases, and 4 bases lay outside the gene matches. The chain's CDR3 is CASRTDRGTEAFF. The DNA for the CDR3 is TGTGCCAGCAGAACTGACAGGGGCACTGAAGCTTTCTTT.

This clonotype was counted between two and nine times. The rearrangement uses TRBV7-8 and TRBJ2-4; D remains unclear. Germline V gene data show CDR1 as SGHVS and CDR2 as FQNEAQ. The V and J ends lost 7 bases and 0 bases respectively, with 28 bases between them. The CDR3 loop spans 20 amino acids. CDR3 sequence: CASTAQLLGSAKIAKNIQYF. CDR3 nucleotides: TGTGCCAGCACCGCACAACTCTTGGGGTCAGCGAAAATAGCCAAAAACATTCAGTACTTC.

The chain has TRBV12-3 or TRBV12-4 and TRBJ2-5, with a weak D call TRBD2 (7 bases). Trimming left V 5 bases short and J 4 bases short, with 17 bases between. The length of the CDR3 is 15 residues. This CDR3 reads CASSPATGRVETQYF. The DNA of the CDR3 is TGTGCCAGCAGTCCAGCAACAGGGAGGGTAGAGACCCAGTACTTC.

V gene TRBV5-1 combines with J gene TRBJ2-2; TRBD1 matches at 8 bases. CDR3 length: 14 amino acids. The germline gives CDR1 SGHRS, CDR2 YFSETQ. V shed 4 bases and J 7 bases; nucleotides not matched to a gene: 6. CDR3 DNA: TGCGCCAGCAGCGAGGACAGGGTTAACGGGGAGCTGTTTTTT. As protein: CASSEDRVNGELFF.

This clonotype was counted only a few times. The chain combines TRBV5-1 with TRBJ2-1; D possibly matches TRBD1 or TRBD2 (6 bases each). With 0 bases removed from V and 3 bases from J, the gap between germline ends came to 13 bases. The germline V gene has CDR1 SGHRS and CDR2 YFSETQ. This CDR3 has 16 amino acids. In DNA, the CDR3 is TGCGCCAGCAGCTTGGGCGAAGGGGGGAACTACAATGAGCAGTTCTTC. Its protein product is CASSLGEGGNYNEQFF.

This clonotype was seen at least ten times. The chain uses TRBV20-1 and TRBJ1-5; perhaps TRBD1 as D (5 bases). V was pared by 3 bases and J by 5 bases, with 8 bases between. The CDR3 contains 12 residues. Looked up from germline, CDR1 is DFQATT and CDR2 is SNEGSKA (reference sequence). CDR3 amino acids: CSARWGDQPQHF. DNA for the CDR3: TGCAGTGCTAGGTGGGGGGATCAGCCCCAGCATTTT.

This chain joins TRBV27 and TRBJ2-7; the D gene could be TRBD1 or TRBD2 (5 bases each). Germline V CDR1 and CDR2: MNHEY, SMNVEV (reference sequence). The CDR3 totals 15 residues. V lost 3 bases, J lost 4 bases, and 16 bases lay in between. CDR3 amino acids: CASSLRDGAIYEQYV. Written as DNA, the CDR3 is TGTGCCAGCAGTTTGAGGGACGGAGCAATTTACGAGCAGTACGTC.

The CDR3 sequence: CSAPRPGQSIEDEQFF. Here the CDR3 DNA reads TGCAGTGCCCCTCGACCAGGGCAGTCAATAGAGGATGAGCAGTTCTTC. The genes are TRBV20-1 and TRBJ2-1, with D possibly being TRBD1 (5 bases). From germline, CDR1 is DFQATT and CDR2 SNEGSKA (reference sequence). Trimming cost V 6 bases and J 8 bases, with 26 bases left between them. This CDR3 contains 16 residues.

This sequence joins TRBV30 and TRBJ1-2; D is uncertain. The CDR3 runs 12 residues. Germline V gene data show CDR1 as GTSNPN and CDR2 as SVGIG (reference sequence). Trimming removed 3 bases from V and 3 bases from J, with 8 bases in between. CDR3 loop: CAWRGIDYGYTF. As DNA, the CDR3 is TGTGCCTGGAGGGGTATCGACTATGGCTACACCTTC. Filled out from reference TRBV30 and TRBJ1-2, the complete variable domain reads SQTIHQWPATLVQPVGSPLSLECTVEGTSNPNLYWYRQAAGRGLQLLFYSVGIGQISSEVPQNLSASRPQDRQFILSSKKLLLSDSGFYLCAWRGIDYGYTFGSGTRLTVV.

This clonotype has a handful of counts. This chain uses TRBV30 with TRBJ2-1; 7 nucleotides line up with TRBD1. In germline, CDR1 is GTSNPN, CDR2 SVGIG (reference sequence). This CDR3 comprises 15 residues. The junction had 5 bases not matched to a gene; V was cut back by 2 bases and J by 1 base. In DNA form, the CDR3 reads TGTGCCTGGAGTCCCCGACAGGGTTCCTACAATGAGCAGTTCTTC. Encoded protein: CAWSPRQGSYNEQFF.

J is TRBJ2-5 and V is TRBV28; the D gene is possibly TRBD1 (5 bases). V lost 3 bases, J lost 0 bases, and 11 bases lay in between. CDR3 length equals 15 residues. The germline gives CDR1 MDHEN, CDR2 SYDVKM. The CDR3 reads CASSFRTWYQETQYF. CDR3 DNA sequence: TGTGCCAGCAGTTTCCGGACATGGTACCAAGAGACCCAGTACTTC.

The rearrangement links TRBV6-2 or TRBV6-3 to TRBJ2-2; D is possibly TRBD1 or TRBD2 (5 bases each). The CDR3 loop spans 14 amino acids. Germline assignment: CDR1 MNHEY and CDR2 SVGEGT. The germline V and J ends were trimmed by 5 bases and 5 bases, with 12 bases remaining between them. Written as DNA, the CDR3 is TGTGCCAGCAGTCACATTGAGGGGACCGGGGAGCTGTTTTTT. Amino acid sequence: CASSHIEGTGELFF.

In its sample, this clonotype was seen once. The CDR3 coding sequence is TGTGCCAGCAGCTTGAGAACCAGCCCGATAAATCAGCCCCAGCATTTT. This translates into CASSLRTSPINQPQHF. The chain carries TRBV5-6 and TRBJ1-5; D gene unclear. Germline assignment: CDR1 SGHDT and CDR2 YYEEEE. The CDR3 totals 16 residues. Between the trimmed V and J ends, which lost 1 base and 4 bases, there was a span of 15 bases.

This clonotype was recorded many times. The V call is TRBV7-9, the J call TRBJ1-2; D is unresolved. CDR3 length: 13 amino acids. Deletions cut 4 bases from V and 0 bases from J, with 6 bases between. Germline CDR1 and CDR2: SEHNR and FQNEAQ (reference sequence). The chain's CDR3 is CASSSSANYGYTF. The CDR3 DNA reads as TGTGCCAGCAGCTCTTCTGCTAACTATGGCTACACCTTC.

The DNA of the CDR3 is TGTGCCAGCAGTGTTGCTGGGAGAAACACTGAAGCTTTCTTT. Translated, it gives CASSVAGRNTEAFF. V usage is TRBV2 and J usage is TRBJ1-1; D is uncertain. The V and J ends lost 4 bases and 2 bases respectively, with 11 bases between them. Per the germline V gene, CDR1 is SNHLY and CDR2 is FYNNEI. The CDR3 consists of 14 residues.